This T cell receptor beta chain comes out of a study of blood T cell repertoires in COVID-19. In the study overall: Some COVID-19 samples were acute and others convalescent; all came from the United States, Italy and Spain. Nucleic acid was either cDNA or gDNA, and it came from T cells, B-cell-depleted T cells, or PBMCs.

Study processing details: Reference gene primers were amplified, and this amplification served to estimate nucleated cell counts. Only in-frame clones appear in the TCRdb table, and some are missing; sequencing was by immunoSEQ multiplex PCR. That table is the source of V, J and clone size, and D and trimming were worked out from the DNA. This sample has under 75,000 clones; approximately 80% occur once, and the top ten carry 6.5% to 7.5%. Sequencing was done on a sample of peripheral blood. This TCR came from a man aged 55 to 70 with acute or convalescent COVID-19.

CDR3 sequence (DNA): TGTGCCAGCAGGAGACAGGGGTCAGATACGCAGTATTTT. Residues: CASRRQGSDTQYF. The chain employs TRBV12-3 or TRBV12-4 and TRBJ2-3, with TRBD1 matching over 8 bases. The CDR3 covers 13 residues. Trimming at V came to 6 bases and at J to 4 bases, leaving 3 bases not matched to a gene.